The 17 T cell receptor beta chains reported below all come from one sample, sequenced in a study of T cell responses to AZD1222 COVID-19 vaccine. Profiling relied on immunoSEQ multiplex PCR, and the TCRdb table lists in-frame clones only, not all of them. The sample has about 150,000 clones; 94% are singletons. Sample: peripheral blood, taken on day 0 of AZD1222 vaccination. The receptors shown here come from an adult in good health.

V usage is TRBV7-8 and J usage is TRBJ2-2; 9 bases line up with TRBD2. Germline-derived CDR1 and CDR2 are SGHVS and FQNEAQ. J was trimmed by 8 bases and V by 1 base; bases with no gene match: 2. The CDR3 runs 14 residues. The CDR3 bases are TGTGCCAGCAGCTTAGAAGGACTAGCGGGGGAGCTGTTTTTT. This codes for CASSLEGLAGELFF.

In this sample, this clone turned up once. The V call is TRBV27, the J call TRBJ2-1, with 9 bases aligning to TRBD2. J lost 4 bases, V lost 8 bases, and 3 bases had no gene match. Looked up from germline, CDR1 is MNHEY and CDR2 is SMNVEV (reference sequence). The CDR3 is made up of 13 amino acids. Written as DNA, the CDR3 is TGTGCCAGCGGACTAGCGTGGTACAATGAGCAGTTCTTC. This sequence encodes CASGLAWYNEQFF.

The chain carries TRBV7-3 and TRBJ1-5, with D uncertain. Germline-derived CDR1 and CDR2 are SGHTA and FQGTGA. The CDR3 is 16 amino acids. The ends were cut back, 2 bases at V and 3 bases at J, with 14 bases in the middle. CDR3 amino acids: CASSLLKWKFNQPQHF. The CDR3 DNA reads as TGTGCCAGCAGCTTATTAAAGTGGAAGTTCAATCAGCCCCAGCATTTT.

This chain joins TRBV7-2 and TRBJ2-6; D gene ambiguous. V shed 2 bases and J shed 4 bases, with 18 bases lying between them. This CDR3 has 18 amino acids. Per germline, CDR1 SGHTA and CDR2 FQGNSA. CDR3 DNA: TGTGCCAGCAGCTTAAGCCCTTTTAACCTGGTCGGGGCCAACGTCCTGACTTTC. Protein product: CASSLSPFNLVGANVLTF.

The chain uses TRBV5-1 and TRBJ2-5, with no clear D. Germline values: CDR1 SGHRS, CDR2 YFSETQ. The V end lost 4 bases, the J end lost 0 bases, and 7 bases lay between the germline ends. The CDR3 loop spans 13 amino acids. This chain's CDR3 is CASSNGYQETQYF. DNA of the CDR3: TGCGCCAGCAGCAACGGGTACCAAGAGACCCAGTACTTC.

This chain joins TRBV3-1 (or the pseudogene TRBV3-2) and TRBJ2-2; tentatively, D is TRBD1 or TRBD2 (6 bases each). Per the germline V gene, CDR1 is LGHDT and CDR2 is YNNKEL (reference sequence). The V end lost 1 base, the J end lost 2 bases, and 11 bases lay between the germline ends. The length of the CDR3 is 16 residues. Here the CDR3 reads CASSQVGGQNTGELFF. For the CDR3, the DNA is TGTGCCAGCAGCCAAGTCGGGGGACAAAACACCGGGGAGCTGTTTTTT.

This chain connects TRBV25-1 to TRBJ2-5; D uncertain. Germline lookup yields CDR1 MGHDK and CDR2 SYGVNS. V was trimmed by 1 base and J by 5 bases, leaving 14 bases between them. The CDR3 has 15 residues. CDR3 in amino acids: CASSESAPASETQYF. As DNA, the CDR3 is TGTGCCAGCAGTGAATCGGCTCCTGCTAGTGAGACCCAGTACTTC.

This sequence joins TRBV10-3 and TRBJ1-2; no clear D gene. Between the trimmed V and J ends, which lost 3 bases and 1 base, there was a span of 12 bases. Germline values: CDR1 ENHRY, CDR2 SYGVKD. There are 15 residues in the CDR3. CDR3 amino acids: CAISEGSGLNYGYTF. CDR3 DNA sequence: TGTGCCATCAGTGAAGGATCAGGACTTAACTATGGCTACACCTTC.

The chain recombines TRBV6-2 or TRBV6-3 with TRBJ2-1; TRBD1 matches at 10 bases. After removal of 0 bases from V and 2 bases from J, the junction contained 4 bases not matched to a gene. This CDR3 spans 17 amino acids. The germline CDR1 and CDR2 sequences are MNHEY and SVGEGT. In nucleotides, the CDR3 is TGTGCCAGCAGTTACTCCCAGACAGGGGGCCCCTACAATGAGCAGTTCTTC. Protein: CASSYSQTGGPYNEQFF.

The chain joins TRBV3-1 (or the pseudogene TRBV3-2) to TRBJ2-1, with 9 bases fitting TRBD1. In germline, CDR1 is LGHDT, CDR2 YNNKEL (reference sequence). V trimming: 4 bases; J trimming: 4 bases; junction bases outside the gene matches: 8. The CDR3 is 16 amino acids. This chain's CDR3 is CASSRPGQGLYNEQFF. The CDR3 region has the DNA TGTGCCAGCAGCCGTCCGGGACAGGGTTTATACAATGAGCAGTTCTTC.

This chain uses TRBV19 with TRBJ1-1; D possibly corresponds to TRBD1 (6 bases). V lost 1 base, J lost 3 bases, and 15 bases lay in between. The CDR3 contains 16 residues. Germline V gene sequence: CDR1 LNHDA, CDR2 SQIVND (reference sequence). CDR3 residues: CASSIAGGRGDTEAFF. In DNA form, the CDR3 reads TGTGCCAGTAGTATAGCTGGGGGGCGCGGGGACACTGAAGCTTTCTTT.

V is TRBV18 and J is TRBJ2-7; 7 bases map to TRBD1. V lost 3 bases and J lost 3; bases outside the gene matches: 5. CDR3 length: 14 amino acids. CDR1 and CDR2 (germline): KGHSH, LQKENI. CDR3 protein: CASSPQGQSYEQYV. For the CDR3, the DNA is TGTGCCAGCTCACCTCAGGGACAGAGCTACGAGCAGTACGTC.

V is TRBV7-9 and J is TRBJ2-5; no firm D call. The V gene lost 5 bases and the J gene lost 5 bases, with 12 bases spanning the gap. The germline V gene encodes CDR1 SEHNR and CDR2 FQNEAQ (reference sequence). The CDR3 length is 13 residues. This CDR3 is CASSLPRRETQYF. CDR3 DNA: TGTGCCAGCAGCCTCCCACGCCGGGAGACCCAGTACTTC.

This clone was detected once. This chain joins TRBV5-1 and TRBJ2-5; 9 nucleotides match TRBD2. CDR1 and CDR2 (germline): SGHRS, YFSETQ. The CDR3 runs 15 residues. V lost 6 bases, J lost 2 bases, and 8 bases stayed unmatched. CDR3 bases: TGCGCCAGCACACCGTCAGCGGGGGGACAAGAGACCCAGTACTTC. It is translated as CASTPSAGGQETQYF.

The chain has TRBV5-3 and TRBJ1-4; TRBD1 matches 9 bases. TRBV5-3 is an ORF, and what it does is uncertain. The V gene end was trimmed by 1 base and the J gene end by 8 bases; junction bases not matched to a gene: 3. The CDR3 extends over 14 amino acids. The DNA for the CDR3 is TGTGCCAGAAGCTTGAACAGGGGGCTGGAAAAACTGTTTTTT. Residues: CARSLNRGLEKLFF.

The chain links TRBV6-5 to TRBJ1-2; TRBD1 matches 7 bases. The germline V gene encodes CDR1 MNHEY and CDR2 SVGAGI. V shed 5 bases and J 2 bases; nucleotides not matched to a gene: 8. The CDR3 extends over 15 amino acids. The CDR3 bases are TGTGCCAGCAGTCCCCACGGGACAGTCAACTATGGCTACACCTTC. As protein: CASSPHGTVNYGYTF.

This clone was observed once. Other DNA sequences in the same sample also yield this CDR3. CDR3 DNA: TGTGCCAGCAGCTTAGGTTACGGCGGGGGGGCTCAAGAGACCCAGTACTTC. Translating it yields CASSLGYGGGAQETQYF. J is TRBJ2-5 and V is TRBV7-8; TRBD2 aligns across 9 bases. Per the germline V gene, CDR1 is SGHVS and CDR2 is FQNEAQ. V dropped 1 base and J dropped 2; count of bases not matched to a gene: 8. The CDR3 has 17 residues.